A single sample gave rise to the 5 T cell receptor beta chains below, sequenced in a study of blood T cell repertoires in COVID-19. Data came from immunoSEQ multiplex PCR; TCRdb stores just in-frame clones and leaves some out. The sample yields around 130,000 clones, under 90% seen once. Sequencing was performed on PBMCs or T cells enriched from blood (not recorded which). These receptors were collected from a man aged 40-50 years with acute COVID-19.

This chain connects TRBV11-2 to TRBJ2-1; 7 bases are shared with TRBD2. V lost 1 base and J lost 2; bases outside the gene matches: 5. The CDR3 is made up of 16 amino acids. The germline CDR1 and CDR2 sequences are SGHAT and FQNNGV. The CDR3 here is CASSLGDYQAYNEQFF. For the CDR3, the DNA is TGTGCCAGCAGCTTAGGGGACTACCAGGCCTACAATGAGCAGTTCTTC. Based on the CDR3 plus reference TRBV11-2 and TRBJ2-1, the full variable domain is EAGVAQSPRYKIIEKRQSVAFWCNPISGHATLYWYQQILGQGPKLLIQFQNNGVVDDSQLPKDRFSAERLKGVDSTLKIQPAKLEDSAVYLCASSLGDYQAYNEQFFGPGTRLTVL.

This clone was counted a few times. CDR3 DNA sequence: TGTGCCAGCTCACCCCGGGACACGACCTACGAGCAGTACTTC. Translating it yields CASSPRDTTYEQYF. This sequence joins TRBV18 and TRBJ2-7, with D possibly matching TRBD1 (6 bases). The CDR3 contains 14 residues. Per the germline V gene, CDR1 is KGHSH and CDR2 is LQKENI. The V and J ends lost 3 bases and 2 bases respectively, with 11 bases between them.

This clone was counted only a few times. This chain connects TRBV19 to TRBJ1-5; 7 positions agree with TRBD1. The germline CDR1 and CDR2 sequences are LNHDA and SQIVND (reference sequence). The CDR3 spans 14 residues. V was clipped by 7 bases and J by 6 bases; unmatched bases: 9. CDR3 nucleotides: TGTGCCAGTACCCGACAGGGTGGGAGTCAGCCCCAGCATTTT. Translated: CASTRQGGSQPQHF.

The table lists this clone with a few counts. Other DNA sequences within the sample encode an identical CDR3. In DNA form, the CDR3 reads TGTGCCAGCAGCCCTCAGGGAGATACGCAGTATTTT. It codes for CASSPQGDTQYF. The chain joins TRBV7-9 to TRBJ2-3; D is possibly TRBD1 (5 bases). Per germline, CDR1 SEHNR and CDR2 FQNEAQ (reference sequence). CDR3 size: 12 residues. V shed 5 bases and J shed 5 bases, with 8 bases lying between them.

The chain carries TRBV30 and TRBJ1-2; D is possibly TRBD1 (5 bases). The V and J ends lost 8 bases and 3 bases respectively, with 19 bases between them. CDR1 and CDR2 (germline): GTSNPN, SVGIG (reference sequence). This CDR3 has 14 amino acids. CDR3 in amino acids: CAGDDQGSYYGYTF. CDR3 nucleotides: TGTGCCGGCGACGATCAGGGCAGCTACTATGGCTACACCTTC. Based on the CDR3 plus reference TRBV30 and TRBJ1-2, the full variable domain is SQTIHQWPATLVQPVGSPLSLECTVEGTSNPNLYWYRQAAGRGLQLLFYSVGIGQISSEVPQNLSASRPQDRQFILSSKKLLLSDSGFYLCAGDDQGSYYGYTFGSGTRLTVV.